The source of this TCR beta chain is a study of beta chain features in type 1 diabetes. A note on this clone: Its antigen is currently unknown.

Germline V gene sequence: CDR1 SEHNR, CDR2 FQNEAQ (reference sequence). The CDR3 is made up of 16 amino acids. The V gene lost 2 bases and the J gene lost 11 bases, with 25 bases spanning the gap. TCRB transcripts that were expressed got sequenced, as all of the isolated RNA had been reverse transcribed. Sequenced by immunoSEQ multiplex PCR; TCRdb stores in-frame clones only, minus some. The sample has around 710,000 clones, approximately 13% seen once. General observations from the study: When Type 1 diabetes patients were examined, their TCRB CDR3s proved moderately but significantly shorter in all four CD4+ subsets. Fewer insertions but more deletions were seen at VDJ junctions in type 1 diabetes patients.

There was one heparinised blood draw per donor, averaging about 110 mL. The chain uses TRBV7-9 and TRBJ2-7, with D maybe TRBD1 (5 bases). Sequencing was done on a sample of naive CD4+ T cells from blood. The clonotype originates from a man between 25 and 39 years old with type 1 diabetes. The CDR3: CASSLPADRPITTEYF. The CDR3 nucleotides are TGTGCCAGCAGCTTACCCGCCGACAGACCCATTACGACGGAGTACTTC.